The present T cell receptor (beta chain) was sequenced within a study of breast tumors, draining lymph nodes, adjacent tissues. Findings and limits, study-wide: Compared with basal-like, luminal-like tumors shared significantly more repertoire with nontumor tissue. That most tumor T cells come from lymph nodes remained unproven. Tumors had less TCR diversity than lymph nodes, more than nontumor tissue.

Between the trimmed V and J ends, which lost 5 bases and 2 bases, there was a span of 9 bases. Germline values: CDR1 SGHNT, CDR2 YENEEA. The CDR3 totals 13 residues. This clonotype was seen ten or more times. What it binds is not known. TCRdb re-called the multiplex PCR reads with MiXCR, one entry per CDR3 protein. The sample lists roughly 14,000 distinct CDR3 sequences, about three fifths occurring once. The J gene is TRBJ1-1, the V gene TRBV11-3, with D possibly TRBD1 on 5 matching bases. Material for sequencing was tumor-adjacent breast tissue. The sequence was collected from a female donor with breast cancer. Some clones in this sample may be carry-over from other donors' samples. The chain's CDR3 is CASSPTGNTEAFF. CDR3 bases: TGTGCCAGCAGCCCCACAGGCAACACTGAAGCTTTCTTT.